This T cell receptor beta chain emerged from a study of T-cell memory formation after mild COVID-19. TCRdb recomputed calls from the 5' RACE reads with MiXCR, one row per CDR3 protein. The data contain approximately 390,000 distinct CDR3 sequences, 15% to 20% of them seen just once; the ten biggest clones take up under 25%. CDR1 and CDR2 from the germline V gene are SGHAT and FQNNGV. The length of the CDR3 is 15 residues. Remarks on this clonotype: One junction end does not reproduce the germline sequence, and a read error may be involved.

The sample consisted of PBMCs or a T cell subset sorted from them (not recorded which). The rearrangement links TRBV11-2 to TRBJ2-5; weak D call: TRBD1 (6 bases). The receptor's source is a man younger than 30 who had mild COVID-19 (a few samples of this study predate the infection). Cell type and time point are not known. The CDR3: CASSLGIQGQGTQYF. The CDR3 region has the DNA TGTGCCAGCAGCTTAGGGATCCAGGGGCAAGGGACCCAGTACTTC. Variable domain in full (rest from reference TRBV11-2 and TRBJ2-5): EAGVAQSPRYKIIEKRQSVAFWCNPISGHATLYWYQQILGQGPKLLIQFQNNGVVDDSQLPKDRFSAERLKGVDSTLKIQPAKLEDSAVYLCASSLGIQGQGTQYFGPGTRLLVL.